These T cell receptor beta chains were read from a single sample in a study of shared clonotypes between healthy human individuals. Sequenced by immunoSEQ multiplex PCR; TCRdb stores in-frame clones only, minus some. The sample records roughly 1,800,000 clones, about 94% being singletons. Sequencing was carried out using naive CD8+ T cells sorted from blood. The receptors originated from a man between 18 and 29 years old in good health. The CDR3 runs from the conserved cysteine through the conserved F or W. Fields, in order: J gene, clone size, V gene, CDR3 protein. The listing skips clone size in some rows; elsewhere it reads once, few, many or a size class.

J: TRBJ1-2; size: .; V: TRBV7-9; CDR3: CASSYGTGYGYTF
J: TRBJ1-2; size: .; V: TRBV15; CDR3: CATSLGQTIYGYTF
J: TRBJ2-3; size: .; V: TRBV14; CDR3: CASSQDLGVGTDTQYF
J: TRBJ1-6; size: .; V: TRBV27; CDR3: CASSFRTGYNSPLHF
J: TRBJ2-1; size: .; V: TRBV7-9; CDR3: CASSIPGANEQFF
J: TRBJ2-1; size: .; V: TRBV9; CDR3: CASTSGIAYNEQFF
J: TRBJ1-1; size: .; V: TRBV19; CDR3: CASRHNTEAFF
J: TRBJ2-7; size: once; V: TRBV11-2; CDR3: CASSLGEGRSDEQYF
J: TRBJ2-7; size: .; V: TRBV7-8; CDR3: CASSLALGEYEQYF
J: TRBJ1-2; size: .; V: TRBV5-6; CDR3: CASSGLLLNYGYTF
J: TRBJ2-5; size: .; V: TRBV5-1; CDR3: CASSRRTGGETQYF
J: TRBJ2-7; size: .; V: TRBV11-2; CDR3: CASSLDLSDSYEQYF
J: TRBJ1-2; size: .; V: TRBV28; CDR3: CASSPRVSYGYTF
J: TRBJ2-1; size: .; V: TRBV27; CDR3: CASSLLRDPENEQFF
J: TRBJ1-5; size: .; V: TRBV19; CDR3: CASRTGINQPQHF
J: TRBJ2-7; size: .; V: TRBV2; CDR3: CACQDNRAYEQYF
J: TRBJ2-3; size: .; V: TRBV11-2; CDR3: CASSLVASGGALADTQYF
J: TRBJ2-7; size: .; V: TRBV9; CDR3: CASSVGGTGYEQYF
J: TRBJ2-7; size: .; V: TRBV4-1; CDR3: CASSLETGYEQYF
J: TRBJ2-7; size: .; V: TRBV7-2; CDR3: CASSLGGGNTEQYF
J: TRBJ1-2; size: .; V: TRBV13; CDR3: CASSYYRGSNYGYTF
J: TRBJ2-1; size: .; V: TRBV7-8; CDR3: CASSPPMSGLLNEQFF
J: TRBJ2-3; size: .; V: TRBV27; CDR3: CASSPLAGTSTDTQYF
J: TRBJ1-5; size: .; V: TRBV27; CDR3: CASSFYQPQHF
J: TRBJ2-5; size: .; V: TRBV27; CDR3: CASSLIGVRGQETQYF
J: TRBJ2-4; size: .; V: TRBV5-1; CDR3: CASTAWGSENIQYF
J: TRBJ2-7; size: once; V: TRBV28; CDR3: CASSLFAGGGYEQYF
J: TRBJ2-1; size: .; V: TRBV4-1; CDR3: CASSPPFGSSYNEQFF
J: TRBJ2-7; size: .; V: TRBV9; CDR3: CASSVGGSPYEQYF
J: TRBJ1-5; size: .; V: TRBV5-5; CDR3: CASSLGGLINQPQHF
J: TRBJ1-6; size: .; V: TRBV2; CDR3: CASSEGANSPLHF